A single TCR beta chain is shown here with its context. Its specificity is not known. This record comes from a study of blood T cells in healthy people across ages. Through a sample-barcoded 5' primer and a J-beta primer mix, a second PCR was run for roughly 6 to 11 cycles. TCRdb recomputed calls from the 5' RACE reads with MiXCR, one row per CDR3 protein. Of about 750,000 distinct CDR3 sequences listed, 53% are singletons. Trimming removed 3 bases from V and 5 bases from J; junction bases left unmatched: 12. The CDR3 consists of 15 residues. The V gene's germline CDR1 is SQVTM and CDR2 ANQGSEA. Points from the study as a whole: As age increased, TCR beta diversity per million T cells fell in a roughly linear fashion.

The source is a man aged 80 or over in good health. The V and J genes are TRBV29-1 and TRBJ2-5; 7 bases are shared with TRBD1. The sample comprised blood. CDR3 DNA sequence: TGCAGCGTTGAGCCCGAAAGGGGGCGCGGGGAGACCCAGTACTTC. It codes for CSVEPERGRGETQYF. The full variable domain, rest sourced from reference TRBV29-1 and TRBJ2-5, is SAVISQKPSRDICQRGTSLTIQCQVDSQVTMMFWYRQQPGQSLTLIATANQGSEATYESGFVIDKFPISRPNLTFSTLTVSNMSPEDSSIYLCSVEPERGRGETQYFGPGTRLLVL.